The 14 T cell receptor beta chains reported below all come from one sample, sequenced in a study of cytomegalovirus exposure and HLA in healthy donors. PCR employed 60 Vbeta and 13 Jbeta primers. Clones were sequenced by immunoSEQ multiplex PCR, and TCRdb holds only the in-frame ones, with some missing. The sample shows about 130,000 clones, roughly 85% of them seen only once. The sequencing input was PBMCs. These receptors were obtained from a boy between 10 and 17 years old in good health and CMV-seronegative.

In nucleotides, the CDR3 is TGCGCCAGCAGCCAAGTGGGGGGGGACGTCTATGGCTACACCTTC. Protein product: CASSQVGGDVYGYTF. This chain uses TRBV4-3 with TRBJ1-2; D possibly corresponds to TRBD1 (5 bases). Germline values: CDR1 LGHNA, CDR2 YSLEER. The length of the CDR3 is 15 residues. Trimming took off 1 base at V and 4 bases at J, with 13 bases between the two ends.

V and J are TRBV29-1 and TRBJ1-2; D may be TRBD1 (5 bases). This CDR3 region has 13 residues. The V gene's germline CDR1 is SQVTM and CDR2 ANQGSEA. Between the trimmed V and J ends, which lost 5 bases and 8 bases, there was a span of 18 bases. CDR3 DNA sequence: TGCAGCGTTCCCCCGCAGGGCCAGCGAGGCTACACCTTC. This codes for CSVPPQGQRGYTF.

V gene TRBV2 combines with J gene TRBJ2-7; 8 bases map to TRBD2. The germline gives CDR1 SNHLY, CDR2 FYNNEI. The CDR3 contains 14 residues. Trimming cost V 6 bases and J 4 bases; bases outside gene matches: 8. Written as DNA, the CDR3 is TGTGCCAGCAGCGTACTAGCGGAAAAGTACGAGCAGTACTTC. Translated: CASSVLAEKYEQYF.

Notes on this clone: A junction end diverges from the germline sequence, so it may reflect a read error. This chain connects TRBV5-6 to TRBJ2-7; D is possibly TRBD2 (5 bases). CDR1 is SGHDT and CDR2 is YYEEEE in the germline V gene. The CDR3 is 12 amino acids. As DNA, the CDR3 is TGTGCCAGCAGCTGGCGGCTGGCTGGACTGGACTTC. This sequence encodes CASSWRLAGLDF.

The chain's CDR3 is CASSRDQGQPQHF. The CDR3 DNA reads as TGTGCCAGCAGCCGCGACCAGGGACAGCCCCAGCATTTT. The chain couples TRBV7-3 to TRBJ1-5; a weak D match, TRBD1 (5 bases). The CDR3 has 13 residues. Germline V gene data show CDR1 as SGHTA and CDR2 as FQGTGA. V shed 5 bases and J shed 7 bases, with 12 bases lying between them.

The J gene is TRBJ2-3, the V gene TRBV27; weak D call: TRBD2 (6 bases). Germline-derived CDR1 and CDR2 are MNHEY and SMNVEV (reference sequence). There are 15 residues in the CDR3. The germline V and J ends were trimmed by 5 bases and 3 bases, with 15 bases remaining between them. The CDR3 region is CASSGRDRATDTQYF. CDR3 nucleotide sequence: TGTGCCAGCAGTGGGCGGGACCGAGCGACAGATACGCAGTATTTT.

This chain links TRBV14 with TRBJ2-2; TRBD2 matches 10 bases. CDR3 size: 17 residues. CDR1 SGHDN and CDR2 FVKESK come from the germline V gene. Trimming at V came to 1 base and at J to 1 base, leaving 3 bases not matched to a gene. The CDR3 reads CASSQGLAGVNTGELFF. The DNA of the CDR3 is TGTGCCAGCAGCCAAGGGCTAGCGGGAGTGAACACCGGGGAGCTGTTTTTT.

The rearrangement uses TRBV2 and TRBJ2-7; D is unresolved. With 2 bases removed from V and 0 bases from J, the gap between germline ends came to 5 bases. This CDR3 region has 13 residues. The V gene's germline CDR1 is SNHLY and CDR2 FYNNEI. CDR3 region: CASSEPSSYEQYF. CDR3 sequence (DNA): TGTGCCAGCAGTGAACCCAGCTCCTACGAGCAGTACTTC.

This rearrangement joins TRBV5-4 to TRBJ2-1; D is perhaps TRBD1 (5 bases). The CDR3 sequence is 13 residues long. V lost 0 bases and J 9 bases, leaving 10 bases between the germline ends. Germline V gives CDR1 SGHNT, CDR2 YYREEE (reference sequence). The CDR3 spells CASSLVQGGEQFF. The CDR3 nucleotides read TGTGCCAGCAGCTTGGTTCAGGGCGGTGAGCAGTTCTTC.

The genes are TRBV27 and TRBJ2-7; D not certain. The CDR3 runs to 13 residues. Trimming shortened V by 5 bases and J by 3 bases, and 11 bases separated the two germline ends. Looked up from germline, CDR1 is MNHEY and CDR2 is SMNVEV (reference sequence). CDR3 residues: CASSPYDRYEQYF. The CDR3 DNA follows: TGTGCCAGCAGTCCCTACGATCGCTACGAGCAGTACTTC.

The V gene is TRBV4-1, the J gene TRBJ2-7, with TRBD1 identical over 8 bases. CDR3 length: 14 amino acids. V shed 1 base and J 4 bases; nucleotides not matched to a gene: 3. CDR1 MGHRA and CDR2 YSYEKL come from the germline V gene. For the CDR3, the DNA is TGCGCCAGCAGCCAAGTACAGGGGGGATACGAGCAGTACTTC. Its protein is CASSQVQGGYEQYF.

This clone was seen more than once but under ten times. The V call is TRBV30, the J call TRBJ1-2; D gene unclear. The V gene's germline CDR1 is GTSNPN and CDR2 SVGIG (reference sequence). CDR3 length: 11 amino acids. Between the trimmed V and J ends, which lost 1 base and 5 bases, there was a span of 5 bases. Here the CDR3 reads CAWSDFYGYTF. For the CDR3, the DNA is TGTGCCTGGAGTGACTTTTATGGCTACACCTTC.

This clone was counted between two and nine times. The rearrangement uses TRBV27 and TRBJ1-2; 7 bases fit TRBD1. This CDR3 comprises 15 residues. The V gene's germline CDR1 is MNHEY and CDR2 SMNVEV (reference sequence). Trimming took 4 bases from V and 0 from J; bases not matched to a gene: 5. The CDR3 loop is CASSSRGRTNYGYTF. CDR3 sequence (DNA): TGTGCCAGCAGTTCAAGGGGGCGGACTAACTATGGCTACACCTTC.

The chain carries TRBV6-6 and TRBJ2-1, with 7 nucleotides matching TRBD1. The germline CDR1 and CDR2 sequences are MNHNY and SVGAGI (reference sequence). This CDR3 spans 14 amino acids. V was clipped by 7 bases and J by 2 bases; unmatched bases: 5. CDR3 protein: CASTGTDPYNEQFF. DNA for the CDR3: TGTGCCAGCACGGGGACAGACCCCTACAATGAGCAGTTCTTC.